The clone carrying this T cell receptor beta chain was seen a single time. This specimen comes from a study of blood T cell repertoires in COVID-19. Turning to the study itself: Material from acute and convalescent COVID-19 was sourced from the United States, Italy and Spain. From T cells, B-cell-depleted T cells, or PBMCs came the material, which was cDNA or gDNA.

Original processing methods: From reference gene primer amplification, estimates of nucleated cell counts were derived. Data came from immunoSEQ multiplex PCR; TCRdb stores just in-frame clones and leaves some out. V, J and clone size are taken as reported in that table, and D and trimming were inferred from the DNA itself. The table includes approximately 150,000 clones, around 90% detected once. V lost 2 bases and J lost 8; bases outside the gene matches: 6. CDR3 length: 15 amino acids. In germline, CDR1 is SGHTA, CDR2 FQGNSA. The chain carries TRBV7-2 and TRBJ2-1; 10 bases align to TRBD1. The source material was peripheral blood. The clonotype originates from a woman aged 45-65 years with acute or convalescent COVID-19. The DNA of the CDR3 is TGTGCCAGCAGCTTATATGGGACAGGGGCCTATGAGCAGTTCTTC. Translated, it gives CASSLYGTGAYEQFF.